What follows is one T cell receptor (beta chain) and its context. This receptor's antigen is unknown. Base qualities are not provided; no much larger clone lies one nucleotide away. Trimming removed 9 bases from V and 3 bases from J, leaving 15 bases between the germline ends. The CDR3 covers 15 residues, taking in both the cysteine and the phenylalanine. The DNA shown is the 45-base CDR3, in frame from base 1. CDR1 and CDR2 (MNHGY, SAAAGT) derive from the germline V gene. This sample is part of a study of T cell repertoires in cytomegalovirus infection (dated by TCRdb to between 2017 and 2020). With regard to the full study: Recently identified HLA-C-restricted CMV epitopes, whose presentation resists viral immunomodulation, were targeted by peptide stimulations together with well-studied HLA-B-restricted epitopes. Because public TCR beta signatures pointed to carriage of CMV infection together with the matching HLA type, the HLA type of each donor mattered for the analysis.

The intended sense of this specimen's treatment or condition label: in vitro stimulation with specific CMV peptide epitopes to enrich CMV-specific T cells. Study-wide conclusions, independent of this receptor: The ex vivo response was dominated by HLA-C-restricted CMV-specific TCR beta clonotypes, which also provided the single most frequent clonotype in two of eight donors. Cumulative frequency of public TCR beta family members discriminated carriers of CMV infection plus the relevant HLA type in this cohort and an independent approximately 350-donor cohort.

Data came from an Illumina HiSeq 1500. The public sequencing data were trimmed at Q25 with fastp and processed into clonotypes with MiXCR by TCRdb, which kept only in-frame beta chains. All rows with the same CDR3 protein become a single entry with the most common DNA and genes. The sample table shows some 940,000 distinct CDR3 sequences, and 30% to 40% are seen once. The ten biggest clones cover around an eighth of the sample. The rearrangement combines TRBV6-8 with TRBJ1-6; the D gene identity is not certain. This receptor was obtained from a human donor in good health (CMV status not recorded). Some clones in this sample may be carry-over from other donors' samples. Material: cultured CD8+ T cells from PBMCs, obtained from culture after CMV antigen stimulation. The CDR3 protein sequence reads: CASGEGGYYNSPLHF. The nucleotides read TGTGCCAGTGGGGAGGGAGGTTACTATAATTCACCCCTCCACTTT.